One TCR beta chain is described in this entry. Its antigen is unknown. These data originate in a study of blood T cells in healthy people across ages. Study findings and constraints: Age brought a roughly linear fall in TCR beta diversity measured per million T cells. The long-lived group displayed more naive CD4+ cells, plus higher diversity, than the aged donors did.

Combining a sample-barcoded 5' primer with a J-beta primer mix, a second PCR ran for about 6 to 11 cycles. Each cDNA molecule carried a tag from a template-switch adaptor that contained 12 random nucleotides. Each CDR3 protein gets one entry after TCRdb re-called the 5' RACE reads with MiXCR. The sample has approximately 960,000 distinct CDR3 sequences, approximately 32% seen once; the top ten hold around 9.6%. The germline gives CDR1 SGHRS, CDR2 YFSETQ. The CDR3 spans 12 residues. Separately, the same data were catalogued under a study of T cells of mothers and their children. From that second work: A handful of children, together with their three healthy Caucasian mothers, made up the donors.

The sample was blood. The TCR comes from a woman in her thirties or forties in good health. This rearrangement joins TRBV5-1 to TRBJ2-4; D gene uncertain. The assigned J gene may be wrong: the sequence end matches TRBJ2-7 better. CDR3 in DNA: TGCGCCAGCAGCTTGTCGGTACACGAGCAGTACTTC. It is translated as CASSLSVHEQYF.